This T cell receptor (beta chain) derives from a study of response to subunit inactivated influenza vaccine. Whole-study findings and limits: Authors suggested each seasonal influenza vaccination recruits few new T cells.

In this sample, this clonotype turned up a few times. Its target is unknown. This CDR3 has 15 amino acids. Germline V gene sequence: CDR1 SGHTA, CDR2 FQGNSA. Trimming stripped 4 bases from V and 2 bases from J, with 15 bases between. TCRdb re-called the RT-PCR reads with MiXCR, one entry per CDR3 protein. The sample consists of some 500,000 distinct CDR3 sequences, approximately 16% of them appearing once. The chain is built from TRBV7-2 and TRBJ2-7; the D call may be TRBD1 or TRBD2 (5 bases each). This specimen was CD4+ T cells sorted from PBMCs, taken roughly 24 months after vaccination. The source is a man between 45 and 75 years old who received an inactivated influenza vaccine. CDR3 amino acids: CASSSRDPLTYEQYF. In DNA, the CDR3 is TGTGCCAGCAGCTCCCGGGACCCTCTCACCTACGAGCAGTACTTC.